These 9 T cell receptor beta chains came from one sample sequenced in a study of T cells in Graves' hyperthyroidism and ophthalmopathy. The source material, RNA transcripts, was used to amplify TCR beta CDR3 regions. The HTBI primer set drove a first-round RT-PCR of the TCR CDR3. TCRdb reprocessed the multiplex PCR reads with MiXCR, giving one entry per CDR3 protein. Of approximately 490,000 distinct CDR3 sequences listed, around a fifth were seen once; the top ten hold about 53%. The material sequenced was blood. All receptors derive from a woman in her 70s with Graves' ophthalmopathy.

This clonotype showed up just a few times. The chain couples TRBV11-2 to TRBJ2-2; 7 bases align to TRBD2. The CDR3 is 16 amino acids. Germline values: CDR1 SGHAT, CDR2 FQNNGV. V lost 1 base to trimming and J lost 4 bases; unmatched junction nucleotides: 6. The CDR3 reads CASSLGGGRITGELFF. The CDR3 DNA is TGTGCCAGCAGCTTAGGGGGGGGGAGGATCACCGGGGAGCTGTTTTTT.

At least ten counts were recorded for this clonotype. The chain employs TRBV12-3 or TRBV12-4 and TRBJ1-2; no firm D call. This CDR3 is built from 15 residues. The V and J ends lost 4 bases and 4 bases respectively, with 16 bases between them. For the CDR3, the DNA is TGTGCCAGCAGTTCTTTACGACGGCTAAGCTATGGCTACACCTTC. As protein: CASSSLRRLSYGYTF.

This clonotype was counted only a few times. This chain connects TRBV9 to TRBJ2-3, with a tentative D call TRBD1 (6 bases). V shed 6 bases and J shed 2 bases, with 16 bases lying between them. The germline gives CDR1 SGDLS, CDR2 YYNGEE. The CDR3 spans 15 residues. Here the CDR3 DNA reads TGTGCCAGCACCCGCCGGGACACTATCACAGATACGCAGTATTTT. It yields the protein CASTRRDTITDTQYF.

This clonotype was picked up many times. The chain has TRBV2 and TRBJ1-2; D perhaps matches TRBD1 (5 bases). The CDR3 sequence is 12 residues long. Germline V lookup: CDR1 SNHLY, CDR2 FYNNEI. Trimming stripped 7 bases from V and 8 bases from J, with 14 bases between. CDR3 loop: CASNEGPGGYTF. The DNA for the CDR3 is TGTGCCAGCAACGAGGGGCCGGGCGGCTACACCTTC.

This clonotype was seen repeatedly, ten times or more. CDR3 protein: CASSSPGRPADTQYF. CDR3 nucleotide sequence: TGTGCCAGCAGCTCCCCGGGACGCCCAGCGGATACGCAGTATTTT. This rearrangement joins TRBV28 to TRBJ2-3, with D perhaps assigned TRBD1 or TRBD2 (5 bases each). Trimming removed 6 bases from V and 6 bases from J, with 19 bases in between. In germline, CDR1 is MDHEN, CDR2 SYDVKM. The CDR3 has 15 amino acids.

J is TRBJ2-2 and V is TRBV7-6; tentative D call: TRBD2 (6 bases). The germline gives CDR1 SGHVS, CDR2 FNYEAQ. This CDR3 comprises 19 residues. V lost 7 bases, J lost 3 bases, and 27 bases lay in between. The CDR3 protein is CASTLGGAGRFGDTGELFF. CDR3 nucleotide sequence: TGTGCCAGCACTCTAGGAGGGGCAGGGCGGTTTGGAGACACCGGGGAGCTGTTTTTT.

The gene calls are TRBV20-1 and TRBJ1-2, with D perhaps TRBD1 (6 bases). This CDR3 has 15 residues. V lost 5 bases to trimming and J lost 8 bases, with 24 bases between them. Per the germline V gene, CDR1 is DFQATT and CDR2 is SNEGSKA (reference sequence). The CDR3 coding sequence is TGCAGTGCTGAAGGGGGGAGTAAGGGCCGCTACGGCTACACCTTC. Its translation: CSAEGGSKGRYGYTF.

In this sample, this clonotype turned up many times. V usage is TRBV2 and J usage is TRBJ2-5; possibly TRBD1 or TRBD2 for D (5 bases each). The CDR3 totals 15 residues. Trimming cost V 0 bases and J 3 bases, with 11 bases left between them. The germline CDR1 and CDR2 sequences are SNHLY and FYNNEI. The CDR3 protein is CASSEAGGAEETQYF. CDR3 DNA sequence: TGTGCCAGCAGTGAAGCTGGGGGAGCGGAAGAGACCCAGTACTTC.

The V and J genes are TRBV5-5 and TRBJ2-3; tentative D call: TRBD2 (5 bases). Germline-derived CDR1 and CDR2 are SGHKS and YYEKEE (reference sequence). The CDR3 has 14 amino acids. Deletions cut 5 bases from V and 0 bases from J, with 10 bases between. The CDR3, as DNA: TGTGCCAGCAGACGCGGGTTTAGCACAGATACGCAGTATTTT. Residues: CASRRGFSTDTQYF.